This TCR beta chain derives from a study of T cells in Graves' hyperthyroidism and ophthalmopathy. Diagnosis of hyperthyroidism was new in patients aged 18 to 65, and its duration was under 2 months. This CDR3 spans 13 amino acids. CDR1 and CDR2 (germline): SNHLY, FYNNEI. After removal of 11 bases from V and 7 bases from J, the junction contained 9 bases not matched to a gene. It was RNA transcripts that yielded the amplified TCR beta CDR3 regions. The HTBI primer set drove a first-round RT-PCR of the TCR CDR3. A single record per CDR3 protein comes from TCRdb applying MiXCR to the multiplex PCR reads. The sample records about 760,000 distinct CDR3 sequences, about a third being singletons.

The genes are TRBV2 and TRBJ1-5, with 9 bases aligning to TRBD1. The sequencing sample was made of blood. This sequence was found in a woman aged 35 to 49 with Graves' hyperthyroidism. CDR3 sequence (DNA): TGTGCCGAGGGTTCGGACAGGGGCCAGCCCCAGCATTTT. As protein: CAEGSDRGQPQHF.